The 15 T cell receptor beta chains in this list originate from one sample, sequenced in a study of beta chain features in type 1 diabetes. Study outcomes and limitations: In all four CD4+ subsets, TCRB CDR3 length was significantly, moderately reduced in type 1 diabetes.

TCRB transcripts that were expressed got sequenced, as all of the isolated RNA had been reverse transcribed. Clones were sequenced by immunoSEQ multiplex PCR, and TCRdb holds only the in-frame ones, with some missing. The sample has fewer than 400,000 clones, roughly a tenth seen once; the top ten hold roughly 1%. These receptors' antigens are unknown. Specimen: central memory CD4+ T cells from blood. These TCRs come from a man aged 30 to 39 with type 1 diabetes.

In its sample, this clone was seen a few times. The CDR3 loop is CASSLARTGMGTQYF. The CDR3 DNA reads TGTGCCAGCAGCTTAGCGCGGACAGGGATGGGGACCCAGTACTTC. V gene TRBV11-2 combines with J gene TRBJ2-5; TRBD1 aligns across 8 bases. V was clipped by 1 base and J by 7 bases; unmatched bases: 8. This CDR3 region has 15 residues. Germline V gene sequence: CDR1 SGHAT, CDR2 FQNNGV.

The V gene is TRBV6-5, the J gene TRBJ1-1; D is perhaps TRBD1 (5 bases). The CDR3 loop spans 14 amino acids. The V end lost 4 bases, the J end lost 4 bases, and 13 bases lay between the germline ends. Per germline, CDR1 MNHEY and CDR2 SVGAGI. The CDR3 reads CASSSGTRSTEAFF. Here the CDR3 DNA reads TGTGCCAGCAGTTCCGGGACCCGAAGCACTGAAGCTTTCTTT.

This clone came up a few times. V gene TRBV11-3 combines with J gene TRBJ2-1; D is unresolved. Deletions cut 4 bases from V and 4 bases from J, with 5 bases between. Per germline, CDR1 SGHNT and CDR2 YENEEA. There are 12 residues in the CDR3. The CDR3 coding sequence is TGTGCCAGCAGCTCCGGATACAATGAGCAGTTCTTC. This gives the protein CASSSGYNEQFF.

The V and J genes are TRBV28 and TRBJ2-3; maybe TRBD1 (5 bases). Trimming stripped 8 bases from V and 0 bases from J, with 12 bases between. CDR3 length: 14 residues. Germline-derived CDR1 and CDR2 are MDHEN and SYDVKM. The CDR3 region has the DNA TGTGCCAGCGGACCGGCAGGGAGCACAGATACGCAGTATTTT. The encoded protein is CASGPAGSTDTQYF.

This clone was recorded at least ten times. The J gene is TRBJ2-2, the V gene TRBV7-2, with 12 bases fitting TRBD2. CDR1 SGHTA and CDR2 FQGNSA come from the germline V gene. The CDR3 runs 19 residues. The V segment lost 6 bases and the J segment 3 bases; nucleotides outside the gene matches: 14. CDR3 DNA sequence: TGTGCCAGCAGTTATTACGGGACTAGCGGGCCTGCGGACACCGGGGAGCTGTTTTTT. Translation gives CASSYYGTSGPADTGELFF.

J is TRBJ1-6 and V is TRBV30, with TRBD1 matching over 9 bases. Unmatched junction bases numbered 6, after V lost 2 bases and J lost 13 bases. This CDR3 contains 13 residues. Germline V gene sequence: CDR1 GTSNPN, CDR2 SVGIG (reference sequence). The CDR3 DNA reads TGTGCCTGGAGTCGCGACAGGGGGAGCCCCCTCCACTTT. It codes for CAWSRDRGSPLHF. The complete variable domain, with remaining parts taken from reference TRBV30 and TRBJ1-6, reads SQTIHQWPATLVQPVGSPLSLECTVEGTSNPNLYWYRQAAGRGLQLLFYSVGIGQISSEVPQNLSASRPQDRQFILSSKKLLLSDSGFYLCAWSRDRGSPLHFGNGTRLTVT.

This clone was counted a few times. The V and J genes are TRBV9 and TRBJ2-3; the D call may be TRBD1 or TRBD2 (5 bases each). Germline V gene lookup returns CDR1 SGDLS and CDR2 YYNGEE. V shed 3 bases and J shed 8 bases, with 19 bases lying between them. This CDR3 has 15 residues. The CDR3 coding sequence is TGTGCCAGCAGCGGACGAGAGGGTGAGGGGAGTACGCAGTATTTT. The encoded protein is CASSGREGEGSTQYF.

Regarding this clone: The junction shows a germline mismatch at one end, possibly a read error. The chain employs TRBV18 and TRBJ1-2, with 8 bases lining up with TRBD1. CDR3 length: 14 residues. Germline V CDR1 and CDR2: KGHSH, LQKENI. The CDR3 bases are TGTGCCAGCGCACCAGGGGGCGGTAACTATGGCTACACCTTC. This sequence encodes CASAPGGGNYGYTF.

This clone was seen only a few times. This chain joins TRBV4-3 and TRBJ1-2; 8 bases agree with TRBD1. Trimming removed 0 bases from V and 8 bases from J; junction bases left unmatched: 11. This CDR3 is built from 16 residues. Per the germline V gene, CDR1 is LGHNA and CDR2 is YSLEER. In nucleotides, the CDR3 is TGCGCCAGCAGCCAAGAGCCTAGGACAGGGCATAAAGGCTACACCTTC. It specifies CASSQEPRTGHKGYTF.

This clone showed up just a few times. The CDR3 DNA reads as TGTGCCAGCCACAGCGGGCTAGCGCACTACAATGAGCAGTTCTTC. It is translated as CASHSGLAHYNEQFF. This chain joins TRBV11-2 and TRBJ2-1; TRBD2 might be the D (6 bases). Germline CDR1 is SGHAT and CDR2 is FQNNGV. With 8 bases removed from V and 3 bases from J, the gap between germline ends came to 17 bases. The CDR3 contains 15 residues.

This chain connects TRBV5-1 to TRBJ2-3; TRBD2 aligns across 9 bases. The CDR3 loop spans 17 amino acids. Germline trimming cut 4 bases from V and 2 bases from J; bases unmatched to any gene: 11. CDR1 and CDR2 from the germline V gene are SGHRS and YFSETQ. The CDR3 spells CASSLLPSGGTTDTQYF. CDR3 nucleotides: TGCGCCAGCAGCCTCCTCCCCAGCGGGGGGACCACAGATACGCAGTATTTT.

There are a few counts of this clone. The chain uses TRBV5-5 and TRBJ1-5; D might be TRBD1 (5 bases). The length of the CDR3 is 16 residues. V lost 4 bases and J lost 0, with 14 bases in between. CDR1 and CDR2 from the germline V gene are SGHKS and YYEKEE (reference sequence). The CDR3 loop is CASSPAPGDSNQPQHF. CDR3 nucleotides: TGTGCCAGCAGCCCTGCTCCGGGGGATAGCAATCAGCCCCAGCATTTT.

This clone was counted only a few times. This chain links TRBV28 with TRBJ2-7, with TRBD2 matching over 7 bases. The germline gives CDR1 MDHEN, CDR2 SYDVKM. Trimming took 5 bases from V and 6 from J; bases not matched to a gene: 13. The CDR3 runs to 15 residues. For the CDR3, the DNA is TGTGCCAGCAGTGCTCAGGGAGGGGCAGTCTTCGAGCAGTACTTC. Translated, it gives CASSAQGGAVFEQYF.

Remarks on this clone: This sample also contains other DNA sequences that code for the same CDR3. This sequence joins TRBV18 and TRBJ2-5; no reliable D call. Germline lookup yields CDR1 KGHSH and CDR2 LQKENI. The V end lost 2 bases, the J end lost 1 base, and 5 bases lay between the germline ends. This CDR3 region has 13 residues. CDR3 protein: CASSPGSQETQYF. As DNA, the CDR3 is TGTGCCAGCTCACCAGGCAGCCAAGAGACCCAGTACTTC. Based on the CDR3 plus reference TRBV18 and TRBJ2-5, the full variable domain is NAGVMQNPRHLVRRRGQEARLRCSPMKGHSHVYWYRQLPEEGLKFMVYLQKENIIDESGMPKERFSAEFPKEGPSILRIQQVVRGDSAAYFCASSPGSQETQYFGPGTRLLVL.

The V call is TRBV10-2, the J call TRBJ1-1; 7 bases are shared with TRBD1. J was trimmed by 4 bases and V by 3 bases; bases with no gene match: 5. The CDR3 is made up of 14 amino acids. CDR1 WSHSY and CDR2 SAAADI come from the germline V gene. CDR3 loop: CASSDYRGGTEAFF. The CDR3, as DNA: TGCGCCAGCAGTGATTACAGGGGAGGCACTGAAGCTTTCTTT.